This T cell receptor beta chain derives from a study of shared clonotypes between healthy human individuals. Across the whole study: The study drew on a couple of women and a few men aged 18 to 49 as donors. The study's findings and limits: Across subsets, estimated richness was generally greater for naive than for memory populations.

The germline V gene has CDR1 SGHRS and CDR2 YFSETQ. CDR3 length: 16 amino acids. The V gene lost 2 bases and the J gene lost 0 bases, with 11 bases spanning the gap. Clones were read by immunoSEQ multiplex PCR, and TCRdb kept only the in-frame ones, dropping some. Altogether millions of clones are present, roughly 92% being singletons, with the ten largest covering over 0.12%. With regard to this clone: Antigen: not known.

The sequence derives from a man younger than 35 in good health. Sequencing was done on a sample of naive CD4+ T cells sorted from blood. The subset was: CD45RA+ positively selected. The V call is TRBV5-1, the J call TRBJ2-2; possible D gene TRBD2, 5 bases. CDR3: CASSLGLIANTGELFF. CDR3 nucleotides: TGCGCCAGCAGCTTAGGACTGATCGCGAACACCGGGGAGCTGTTTTTT.